This T cell receptor (beta chain) was recorded in a study of cytomegalovirus exposure and HLA in healthy donors. At the level of the study: Earlier sequencing of 200 million or so T cells yielded around 120 million unique TCR beta sequences. General observations from the study: The study recorded 150 to 200 TCR beta chains that were cytomegalovirus-associated. Association of a missense DCLRE1C variant with TCR beta V- and J-gene trimming was reported in a later analysis. Of the V segments, some could not be distinguished, including TRBV6-2 and TRBV6-3, and were excluded.

In its sample, this clone was seen a few times. What it recognizes is unknown. CDR1 SGHRS and CDR2 YFSETQ come from the germline V gene. The trim removed 6 bases at V and 1 base at J, leaving 19 bases unmatched. The CDR3 runs to 19 residues. PCR amplification relied on 60 Vbeta primers (plus 13 Jbeta primers). The data were produced by immunoSEQ multiplex PCR, yet TCRdb's version contains in-frame clones alone and is incomplete. The data show 99,000 or so clones, around 81% seen once. Sequencing was done on a sample of PBMCs. The sequence was collected from a female donor in good health and CMV-seropositive. The rearrangement links TRBV5-1 to TRBJ2-3; 8 nucleotides match TRBD1. The DNA of the CDR3 is TGCGCCAGCACCCCTTTAAAATTTCAGGGGGCAGGAGGCACAGATACGCAGTATTTT. Translation: CASTPLKFQGAGGTDTQYF.